One TCR beta chain is described in this entry. Its cognate antigen is unknown. These data come from a study of breast tumors, draining lymph nodes, adjacent tissues. The V gene's germline CDR1 is SGHAT and CDR2 FQDESV (reference sequence). The CDR3 length is 16 residues. V lost 0 bases, J lost 1 base, and 9 bases lay in between. The lymph nodes were axillary draining lymph nodes from breast cancer patients. Broader study findings: Luminal-like breast cancer showed significantly greater tumor-nontumor repertoire similarity than basal-like breast cancer did. Tumors had less TCR diversity than lymph nodes, more than nontumor tissue.

TCRdb reprocessed the multiplex PCR reads with MiXCR, giving one entry per CDR3 protein. The sample yields about 150,000 distinct CDR3 sequences, less than 35% seen once. The sequence was collected from a female donor with breast cancer. Some clones in this sample may be carry-over from other donors' samples. The V gene is TRBV11-1, the J gene TRBJ2-2; D possibly corresponds to TRBD2 (7 bases). Sequenced material: axillary lymph node tissue. The DNA of the CDR3 is TGTGCCAGCAGCTTAGCGGGGGGGCGGAACACCGGGGAGCTGTTTTTT. It specifies CASSLAGGRNTGELFF.